This T cell receptor beta chain was retrieved from a study of blood T cell repertoires in COVID-19. This clone was counted only a few times. The CDR3 loop spans 15 amino acids. CDR1 is SGHAT, CDR2 FQNNGV, per germline. The trim removed 0 bases at V and 4 bases at J, leaving 6 bases unmatched. Profiling relied on immunoSEQ multiplex PCR, and the TCRdb table lists in-frame clones only, not all of them. This table has a few hundred thousand clones, approximately 86% appearing once. The sample taken for sequencing was peripheral blood. The chain carries TRBV11-2 and TRBJ2-7; 7 bases line up with TRBD2. The origin of this receptor is a human donor in a cohort sampled during active COVID-19. The CDR3 region has the DNA TGTGCCAGCAGCTTAGAGGCGGGAGAGGGGTACGAGCAGTACTTC. Protein: CASSLEAGEGYEQYF.